Included here is one TCR beta chain sequence, with context. Its specificity is unknown. This entry belongs to a study of human T cells and chemical hapten exposure. In the library, unique molecular identifiers were attached to individual cDNA molecules. In the original analysis: A typical sample had 95,000 to 100,000 TCRs, with roughly 20,000 to 690,600 overall. One entry per CDR3 protein results from TCRdb running MiXCR on the 5' RACE reads. These V and J calls rely on TCRdb rather than the paper's analysis. Here the sample spans about 81,000 distinct CDR3 sequences, about a sixth being singletons. Germline loops: CDR1 MNHNS, CDR2 SASEGT. CDR3 length: 13 residues. With 7 bases removed from V and 6 bases from J, the gap between germline ends came to 13 bases. Study-wide findings and caveats: No change in TCRs above 1 in 1000 frequency was produced by DPC sensitization.

Total RNA was isolated from whole blood that had not been fractionated. The receptor was derived from a female donor in good health. V and J are TRBV6-1 and TRBJ1-5; possibly TRBD1 for D (5 bases). For the CDR3, the DNA is TGTGCCAGCACCGAAGGGGCCGGTCAGCCCCAGCATTTT. It yields the protein CASTEGAGQPQHF.